These T cell receptor beta chains were read from a single sample in a study of T cell repertoires in cytomegalovirus infection. A single record per CDR3 protein comes from TCRdb applying MiXCR to the reads. The table has 570,000 or so distinct CDR3 sequences, 35% to 50% seen once; the top ten hold about 48%. Antigens of these TCRs are unknown. Sequences were derived from cultured PBMCs, sampled from culture after CMV antigen stimulation. Receptors originate from a human donor in good health (CMV status not recorded). Some clones in this sample may be carry-over from other donors' samples. The conserved cysteine and the conserved F or W are not part of the CDR3 here. The order of the fields is CDR3 length, V gene, clone size, J gene, CDR3 protein. Expanded clones get a size class; other rows say once, few or many, or leave the size out.

len: 14
v_gene: TRBV7-6
abundance: few
j_gene: TRBJ2-1
CDR3aa: ASSFVTGDPYNEQF

len: 14
v_gene: TRBV6-1
abundance: few
j_gene: TRBJ1-4
CDR3aa: ASSYLGTGGNEKLF

len: 9
v_gene: TRBV7-2
abundance: many
j_gene: TRBJ2-1
CDR3aa: ASSSNNEQF

len: 13
v_gene: TRBV5-1
abundance: -
j_gene: TRBJ2-7
CDR3aa: ASSLADRSPYEQY

len: 13
v_gene: TRBV28
abundance: once
j_gene: TRBJ2-1
CDR3aa: ASSHPRGARNEQF

len: 14
v_gene: TRBV20-1
abundance: -
j_gene: TRBJ2-3
CDR3aa: SARTPGTSGPDTQY

len: 11
v_gene: TRBV19
abundance: -
j_gene: TRBJ2-1
CDR3aa: ASSEAGYNGQF

len: 13
v_gene: TRBV19
abundance: -
j_gene: TRBJ2-7
CDR3aa: ASSITGTASYEQY

len: 14
v_gene: TRBV7-9
abundance: -
j_gene: TRBJ2-1
CDR3aa: ASSPPGYLTYNEQF

len: 12
v_gene: TRBV29-1
abundance: -
j_gene: TRBJ2-7
CDR3aa: SVELQGKGYEQY

len: 12
v_gene: TRBV7-2
abundance: many
j_gene: TRBJ2-3
CDR3aa: ASSTGQGIDTQY

len: 12
v_gene: TRBV12-3/TRBV12-4
abundance: -
j_gene: TRBJ1-3
CDR3aa: ASSLMGEGNTIY

len: 13
v_gene: TRBV4-1
abundance: few
j_gene: TRBJ1-1
CDR3aa: ASRQGFRENTEAF

len: 17
v_gene: TRBV7-2
abundance: few
j_gene: TRBJ2-1
CDR3aa: ASSLAGTSGYISYNEQF

len: 12
v_gene: TRBV2
abundance: -
j_gene: TRBJ2-7
CDR3aa: ASSDAREVGEQY

len: 12
v_gene: TRBV5-1
abundance: -
j_gene: TRBJ2-3
CDR3aa: ASSWADGGDTQY

len: 13
v_gene: TRBV15
abundance: few
j_gene: TRBJ2-1
CDR3aa: ATSRSGNSYNEQF

len: 13
v_gene: TRBV7-2
abundance: -
j_gene: TRBJ2-1
CDR3aa: ASSPSGGINNEQF

len: 11
v_gene: TRBV10-3
abundance: -
j_gene: TRBJ1-1
CDR3aa: ATGDRVGTEAF

len: 12
v_gene: TRBV3-1
abundance: few
j_gene: TRBJ2-3
CDR3aa: ASSVRGTTDTQY

len: 11
v_gene: TRBV11-2
abundance: -
j_gene: TRBJ2-4
CDR3aa: ASSLGTKDIQY

len: 12
v_gene: TRBV11-2
abundance: -
j_gene: TRBJ2-7
CDR3aa: ASSLRTSHYKQY

len: 14
v_gene: TRBV7-8
abundance: few
j_gene: TRBJ2-1
CDR3aa: ASSPSRQGAYNEQF

len: 13
v_gene: TRBV12-3/TRBV12-4
abundance: few
j_gene: TRBJ1-4
CDR3aa: ASRPGSRTNEKLF

len: 16
v_gene: TRBV11-3
abundance: -
j_gene: TRBJ2-2
CDR3aa: ASSGWTSGMGNTGELF

len: 12
v_gene: TRBV30
abundance: -
j_gene: TRBJ2-1
CDR3aa: AWTHRVAYNEQF

len: 12
v_gene: TRBV7-2
abundance: many
j_gene: TRBJ2-1
CDR3aa: ASSLLGRGYEQF

len: 11
v_gene: TRBV7-2
abundance: many
j_gene: TRBJ2-1
CDR3aa: ASAAPPYNEQF

len: 15
v_gene: TRBV7-9
abundance: -
j_gene: TRBJ2-2
CDR3aa: ASSSRTSLGSTGELF

len: 15
v_gene: TRBV7-4
abundance: once
j_gene: TRBJ2-7
CDR3aa: ASSFPPYYQGRYEQY

len: 15
v_gene: TRBV7-2
abundance: many
j_gene: TRBJ1-6
CDR3aa: ASSPRAGPPIDSPLH

len: 11
v_gene: TRBV7-9
abundance: once
j_gene: TRBJ2-5
CDR3aa: ASSLEASAAQY

len: 13
v_gene: TRBV6-2/TRBV6-3
abundance: few
j_gene: TRBJ2-5
CDR3aa: ASSPKGGSLETQY

len: 10
v_gene: TRBV10-3
abundance: few
j_gene: TRBJ2-3
CDR3aa: AISGFTDTQY

len: 14
v_gene: TRBV6-1
abundance: -
j_gene: TRBJ2-4
CDR3aa: ASSFNSGTSKNIQY

len: 12
v_gene: TRBV7-2
abundance: few
j_gene: TRBJ1-5
CDR3aa: ASAFSGSSQPQH

len: 14
v_gene: TRBV7-2
abundance: -
j_gene: TRBJ2-2
CDR3aa: ASSLGGFGSTGELF

len: 14
v_gene: TRBV7-2
abundance: few
j_gene: TRBJ2-5
CDR3aa: ASSPFRGEVRETQY

len: 16
v_gene: TRBV12-3/TRBV12-4
abundance: few
j_gene: TRBJ1-6
CDR3aa: ASFLQAWPEGQDSPLH

len: 13
v_gene: TRBV12-3/TRBV12-4
abundance: -
j_gene: TRBJ1-5
CDR3aa: ASRPTGLVNRPQH

len: 12
v_gene: TRBV25-1
abundance: -
j_gene: TRBJ2-5
CDR3aa: ASSEGSGRETQY

len: 10
v_gene: TRBV5-4
abundance: -
j_gene: TRBJ2-7
CDR3aa: ASSGVLSEQY

len: 12
v_gene: TRBV6-1
abundance: few
j_gene: TRBJ1-5
CDR3aa: ASSYNREGQPQH

len: 14
v_gene: TRBV4-1
abundance: -
j_gene: TRBJ1-1
CDR3aa: ASSQDWGGDDTEAF

len: 11
v_gene: TRBV20-1
abundance: -
j_gene: TRBJ1-5
CDR3aa: SARVDRDQPQH

len: 12
v_gene: TRBV27
abundance: -
j_gene: TRBJ2-7
CDR3aa: ASSLVGQEYEQY

len: 13
v_gene: TRBV11-3
abundance: -
j_gene: TRBJ2-2
CDR3aa: ASSPRTGGTGELF